One TCR beta chain is described in this entry. The antigen remains undetermined. The treatment here: around 19 received Ad26.COV2.S at low or high dose, single or two shots; roughly 5 received placebo; per-sample allocation not given. Sampling occurred on day 63 after the first vaccine or placebo injection. These data come from a study of Ad26.COV2.S vaccination and SARS-CoV-2 variants. Background on the study: Ad26.COV2.S shots went into the muscle once or twice, 56 days apart. Whole-study results and caveats: Spike-specific TCR breadth in vaccine recipients exceeded that seen in placebo recipients.

Germline V gene lookup returns CDR1 SGHDT and CDR2 YYEEEE. This CDR3 region has 15 residues. Between the trimmed V and J ends, which lost 3 bases and 6 bases, there was a span of 15 bases. Profiled with immunoSEQ multiplex PCR; TCRdb holds only in-frame clones, not every one. The table shows 380,000 or so clones, with 83% occurring only once. This clonotype originated in a person between 18 and 59 years old who received the Ad26.COV2.S COVID-19 vaccine or a placebo. The V call is TRBV5-6, the J call TRBJ1-4; D remains ambiguous. Here the sequenced sample was peripheral blood, taken in a trial of Ad26.COV2.S vaccine versus placebo. The chain's CDR3 is CASSSFGGSDEKLFF. In nucleotides, the CDR3 is TGTGCCAGCAGCTCCTTCGGAGGGTCAGATGAAAAACTGTTTTTT.